This entry features one TCR beta chain sequence. The data were produced by immunoSEQ multiplex PCR, yet TCRdb's version contains in-frame clones alone and is incomplete. The sample shows about 100,000 clones, 90% to 95% of them seen only once. The sample belongs to a study of PD-L1 blockade in urothelial cancer. Trimming removed 6 bases at V and 9 bases at J, with 17 bases between. The germline gives CDR1 MNHEY, CDR2 SMNVEV (reference sequence). This CDR3 spans 13 amino acids. The rearrangement joins TRBV27 to TRBJ2-5; weak D call: TRBD1 (5 bases). Sequenced material: PBMCs, taken around atezolizumab (anti-PD-L1) treatment. The receptor's source is a woman of 80 years or more with urothelial cancer. CDR3 sequence: CASSLGRGSAQYF. For the CDR3, the DNA is TGTGCCAGCAGCTTAGGAAGGGGATCGGCCCAGTACTTC.